What follows are 11 T cell receptor beta chains derived from one specimen sequenced in a study of control samples from healthy donors and cancer patients. Some clones are missing from TCRdb's copy, which holds only in-frame ones; the method was immunoSEQ multiplex PCR. The sample contains approximately 120,000 clones, 90% of which appear only once. Sequenced input: blood. The receptors derive from a human donor in good health. The donor label of this sample is uncertain.

This chain connects TRBV30 to TRBJ2-4, with D possibly being TRBD2 (7 bases). Between the trimmed V and J ends, which lost 2 bases and 7 bases, there was a span of 12 bases. Germline-derived CDR1 and CDR2 are GTSNPN and SVGIG (reference sequence). CDR3 size: 13 residues. Written as DNA, the CDR3 is TGTGCCTGGAGTTTGGGGAGGGGGAACATTCAGTACTTC. Translation: CAWSLGRGNIQYF. Together with reference TRBV30 and TRBJ2-4, the CDR3 gives the full variable domain: SQTIHQWPATLVQPVGSPLSLECTVEGTSNPNLYWYRQAAGRGLQLLFYSVGIGQISSEVPQNLSASRPQDRQFILSSKKLLLSDSGFYLCAWSLGRGNIQYFGAGTRLSVL.

The J gene is TRBJ1-6, the V gene TRBV9, with unresolved D. Germline CDR1 SGDLS, CDR2 YYNGEE. Deletions cut 4 bases from V and 5 bases from J, with 13 bases between. This CDR3 is built from 15 residues. The CDR3 region is CASSPSLGHNSPLHF. In DNA, the CDR3 is TGTGCCAGCAGCCCTAGTCTAGGCCATAATTCACCCCTCCACTTT. The complete variable domain, with remaining parts taken from reference TRBV9 and TRBJ1-6, reads DSGVTQTPKHLITATGQRVTLRCSPRSGDLSVYWYQQSLDQGLQFLIQYYNGEERAKGNILERFSAQQFPDLHSELNLSSLELGDSALYFCASSPSLGHNSPLHFGNGTRLTVT.

The chain combines TRBV9 with TRBJ2-3; D unclear. V was shortened by 4 bases and J by 0 bases, with 15 bases between the two germline ends. The CDR3 runs 16 residues. Germline V lookup: CDR1 SGDLS, CDR2 YYNGEE. The CDR3 DNA is TGTGCCAGCAGCAAACCGTCTAGATCAAGCACAGATACGCAGTATTTT. Translating gives CASSKPSRSSTDTQYF.

This clone is a singleton in its sample. This chain connects TRBV30 to TRBJ2-4; 8 nucleotides align to TRBD1. Trimming took 2 bases from V and 0 from J; bases not matched to a gene: 12. Germline values: CDR1 GTSNPN, CDR2 SVGIG (reference sequence). The CDR3 consists of 18 residues. The chain's CDR3 is CAWSITGTGSLAKNIQYF. CDR3 DNA sequence: TGTGCCTGGAGTATAACCGGGACAGGATCTCTAGCCAAAAACATTCAGTACTTC.

The chain uses TRBV2 and TRBJ2-7; 7 positions agree with TRBD1. The CDR3 is made up of 13 amino acids. V shed 7 bases, J shed 0 bases, and the junction held 3 bases outside the gene matches. Germline V gene sequence: CDR1 SNHLY, CDR2 FYNNEI. CDR3 in amino acids: CASKRDSSYEQYF. The CDR3 nucleotides are TGTGCCAGCAAGAGGGACAGCTCCTACGAGCAGTACTTC.

V and J are TRBV19 and TRBJ2-2; D uncertain. V lost 3 bases and J lost 0, with 20 bases in between. The germline CDR1 and CDR2 sequences are LNHDA and SQIVND (reference sequence). The CDR3 is made up of 19 amino acids. The CDR3 reads CASSILPTSLGTNTGELFF. The CDR3 DNA reads as TGTGCCAGTAGTATCTTACCTACTTCCCTGGGGACGAACACCGGGGAGCTGTTTTTT.

The genes are TRBV30 and TRBJ2-3, with 10 positions matching TRBD2. The germline V gene has CDR1 GTSNPN and CDR2 SVGIG (reference sequence). Trimming cost V 3 bases and J 11 bases; bases outside gene matches: 11. There are 14 residues in the CDR3. CDR3 region: CAWRPSPPSGGQYF. DNA of the CDR3: TGTGCCTGGAGACCATCCCCCCCTAGCGGGGGGCAGTATTTT. The entire variable domain, with the rest obtained from reference TRBV30 and TRBJ2-3, is as follows: SQTIHQWPATLVQPVGSPLSLECTVEGTSNPNLYWYRQAAGRGLQLLFYSVGIGQISSEVPQNLSASRPQDRQFILSSKKLLLSDSGFYLCAWRPSPPSGGQYFGPGTRLTVL.

J is TRBJ2-1 and V is TRBV7-8; the D is unclear. The V gene lost 1 base and the J gene lost 3 bases, with 10 bases spanning the gap. The length of the CDR3 is 15 residues. The germline V gene encodes CDR1 SGHVS and CDR2 FQNEAQ. In DNA form, the CDR3 reads TGTGCCAGCAGCTTAGAGTTGGGTTACTACAATGAGCAGTTCTTC. Amino acids: CASSLELGYYNEQFF.

The gene calls are TRBV6-5 and TRBJ2-2; 7 bases line up with TRBD1. Germline V lookup: CDR1 MNHEY, CDR2 SVGAGI. There are 13 residues in the CDR3. V was pared by 7 bases and J by 5 bases, with 4 bases of the junction left unmatched. DNA for the CDR3: TGTGCCAGCAATCCACAGGGGACCGGGGAGCTGTTTTTT. This gives the protein CASNPQGTGELFF.

The genes are TRBV9 and TRBJ1-2, with D possibly TRBD1 on 6 matching bases. V was trimmed by 3 bases and J by 4 bases, leaving 25 bases between them. The CDR3 is made up of 18 amino acids. Germline V gives CDR1 SGDLS, CDR2 YYNGEE. CDR3 sequence: CASSGPRTPTRTAYGYTF. The CDR3 nucleotides are TGTGCCAGCAGCGGACCCAGAACCCCCACAAGGACAGCCTATGGCTACACCTTC.

The CDR3 spells CASSGDLRTGNQPQHF. As DNA, the CDR3 is TGTGCCAGCAGTGGTGACCTAAGGACGGGGAATCAGCCCCAGCATTTT. The chain uses TRBV2 and TRBJ1-5, with no clear D. V shed 4 bases and J shed 4 bases, with 17 bases lying between them. The CDR3 spans 16 residues. CDR1 is SNHLY, CDR2 FYNNEI, per germline.